This T cell receptor (beta chain) is drawn from a study of identical twins. The study's findings and limits: Cord blood beta clonotypes that were abundant carried fewer insertions, and memory repertoires showed no such trend. Shared out-of-frame alpha sequences (those common to twins) showed excess low generation probability. Twins shared beta out-of-frame sequences in excess, but this excess was weaker. Conclusions relied on cross-sectional statistical analysis, not following the same donors.

With V trimmed by 0 bases and J by 0 bases, 21 bases remained unmatched. The CDR3 runs to 22 residues. Germline V gene sequence: CDR1 SGHAT, CDR2 FQDESV (reference sequence). In its sample, this clonotype was seen a few times. Its antigen is not known. Each CDR3 protein gets one entry after TCRdb re-called the 5' RACE reads with MiXCR. The sample includes 250,000 to 350,000 distinct CDR3 sequences, 8.5% to 9.5% of them seen just once. The same sample was also studied in work on yellow fever vaccine responses in identical twins.

The chain combines TRBV11-1 with TRBJ2-5; TRBD2 agrees at 8 bases. The clonotype was recovered from a woman aged 18-35 years in good health. Sequencing was carried out using CD8+ T cells sorted from blood. CDR3 region: CASSLAQRAGGQLPGNQETQYF. CDR3 coding DNA: TGTGCCAGCAGCTTAGCCCAAAGGGCGGGAGGCCAGCTACCAGGGAACCAAGAGACCCAGTACTTC. Together with reference TRBV11-1 and TRBJ2-5, the CDR3 gives the full variable domain: EAEVAQSPRYKITEKSQAVAFWCDPISGHATLYWYRQILGQGPELLVQFQDESVVDDSQLPKDRFSAERLKGVDSTLKIQPAELGDSAMYLCASSLAQRAGGQLPGNQETQYFGPGTRLLVL.